This TCR beta chain emerged from a study of blood T cell repertoires in COVID-19. Study at large: Sites in the United States, Italy and Spain provided acute and convalescent COVID-19 samples.

This clone turned up a few times. The CDR3 covers 14 residues. V was clipped by 3 bases and J by 0 bases, with 8 bases between them. Germline CDR1 SNHLY, CDR2 FYNNEI. Seattle-derived patients entered the study during active infection and were followed longitudinally. In the original workflow: Reference gene primers were amplified, and this amplification served to estimate nucleated cell counts. Generated by immunoSEQ multiplex PCR, the TCRdb table keeps only in-frame clones and is missing some. D and trimming were read from the DNA, whereas the V and J calls and clone size are those reported in that table. The table has over 85,000 clones, roughly 92% seen once.

The sequenced material came from peripheral blood. V is TRBV2 and J is TRBJ1-2; D is uncertain. This receptor was identified in a woman aged 45 to 65 with COVID-19, enrolled during active disease. The CDR3 region is CASSDSPANYGYTF. The DNA of the CDR3 is TGTGCCAGCAGTGATAGCCCAGCTAACTATGGCTACACCTTC.